This paragraph reports one T cell receptor (beta chain). Its antigen remains unidentified. Looked up from germline, CDR1 is LNHNV and CDR2 is YYDKDF (reference sequence). V shed 5 bases and J shed 1 base, with 9 bases lying between them. The CDR3 is made up of 13 amino acids. This sample was included in a study of T cell repertoires in cytomegalovirus infection. Notes on the study in general: There were carriers of CMV plus the relevant HLA, and cumulative public TCR beta family frequency identified them. The ex vivo response was dominated by HLA-C-restricted CMV-specific TCR beta clonotypes.

From the reads, TCRdb called clonotypes with MiXCR, one entry per CDR3 protein. The repertoire holds around 240,000 distinct CDR3 sequences, with approximately 22% as singletons. The clonotype comes from a human donor in good health (CMV status not recorded). Some clones in this sample may be carry-over from other donors' samples. The sequencing input was CD8+ T cells from PBMCs. This sequence joins TRBV15 and TRBJ2-7; D is perhaps TRBD2 (5 bases). CDR3 sequence reads: CATSSRDSYEQYF. The CDR3 nucleotides are TGTGCCACCAGCTCCCGGGATTCCTACGAGCAGTACTTC.